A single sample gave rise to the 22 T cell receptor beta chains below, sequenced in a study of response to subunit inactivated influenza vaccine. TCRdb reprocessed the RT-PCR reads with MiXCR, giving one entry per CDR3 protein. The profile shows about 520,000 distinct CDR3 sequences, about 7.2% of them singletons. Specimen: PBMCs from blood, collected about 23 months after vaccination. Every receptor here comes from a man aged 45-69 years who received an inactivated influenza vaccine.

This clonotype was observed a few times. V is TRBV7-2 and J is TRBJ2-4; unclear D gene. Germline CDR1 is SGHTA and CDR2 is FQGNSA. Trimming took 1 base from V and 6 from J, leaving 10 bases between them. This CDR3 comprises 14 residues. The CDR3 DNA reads TGTGCCAGCAGCTTAGATAGGGATGGAAACATTCAGTACTTC. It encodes CASSLDRDGNIQYF.

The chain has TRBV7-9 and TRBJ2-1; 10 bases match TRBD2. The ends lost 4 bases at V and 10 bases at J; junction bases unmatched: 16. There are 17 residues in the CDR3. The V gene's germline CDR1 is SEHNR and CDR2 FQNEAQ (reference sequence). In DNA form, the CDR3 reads TGTGCCAGCAGCTCAACGTTAGAGCGGGGGGGCTCTATGGAGCAGTTCTTC. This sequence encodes CASSSTLERGGSMEQFF. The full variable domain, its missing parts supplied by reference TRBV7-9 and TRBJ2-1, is DTGVSQNPRHKITKRGQNVTFRCDPISEHNRLYWYRQTLGQGPEFLTYFQNEAQLEKSRLLSDRFSAERPKGSFSTLEIQRTEQGDSAMYLCASSSTLERGGSMEQFFGPGTRLTVL.

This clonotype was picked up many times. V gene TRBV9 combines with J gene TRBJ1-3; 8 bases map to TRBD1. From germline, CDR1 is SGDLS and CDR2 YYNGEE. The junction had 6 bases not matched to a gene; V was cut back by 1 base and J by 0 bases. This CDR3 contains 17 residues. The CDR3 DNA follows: TGTGCCAGCAGCGTATGGGACAGGTCCTCCTCTGGAAACACCATATATTTT. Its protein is CASSVWDRSSSGNTIYF. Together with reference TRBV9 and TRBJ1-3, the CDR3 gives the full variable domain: DSGVTQTPKHLITATGQRVTLRCSPRSGDLSVYWYQQSLDQGLQFLIQYYNGEERAKGNILERFSAQQFPDLHSELNLSSLELGDSALYFCASSVWDRSSSGNTIYFGEGSWLTVV.

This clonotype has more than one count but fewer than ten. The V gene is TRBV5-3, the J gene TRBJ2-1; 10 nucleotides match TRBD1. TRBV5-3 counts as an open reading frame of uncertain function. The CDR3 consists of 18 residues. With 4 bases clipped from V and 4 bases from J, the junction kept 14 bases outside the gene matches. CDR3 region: CARSPAGVGTGDYNEQFF. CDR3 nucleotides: TGTGCCAGAAGCCCGGCGGGGGTCGGGACAGGGGATTACAATGAGCAGTTCTTC.

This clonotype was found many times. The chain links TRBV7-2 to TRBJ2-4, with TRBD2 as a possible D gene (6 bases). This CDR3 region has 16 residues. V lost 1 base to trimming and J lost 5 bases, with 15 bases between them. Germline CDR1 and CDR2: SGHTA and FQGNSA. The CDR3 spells CASSLVSGDGENIQYF. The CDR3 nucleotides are TGTGCCAGCAGCTTAGTATCGGGGGATGGGGAAAACATTCAGTACTTC.

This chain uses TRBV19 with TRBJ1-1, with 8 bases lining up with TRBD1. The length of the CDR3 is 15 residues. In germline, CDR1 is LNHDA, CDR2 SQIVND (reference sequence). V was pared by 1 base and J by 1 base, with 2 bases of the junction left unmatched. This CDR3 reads CASSIGDRRNTEAFF. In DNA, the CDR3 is TGTGCCAGTAGTATAGGGGACAGGAGGAACACTGAAGCTTTCTTT.

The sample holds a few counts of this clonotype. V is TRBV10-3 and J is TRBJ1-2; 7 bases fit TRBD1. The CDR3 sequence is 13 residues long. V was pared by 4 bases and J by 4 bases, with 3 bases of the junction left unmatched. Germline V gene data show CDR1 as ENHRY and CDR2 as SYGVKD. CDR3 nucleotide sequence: TGTGCCATCAGTGGCGGACAGGTCTATGGCTACACCTTC. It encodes CAISGGQVYGYTF.

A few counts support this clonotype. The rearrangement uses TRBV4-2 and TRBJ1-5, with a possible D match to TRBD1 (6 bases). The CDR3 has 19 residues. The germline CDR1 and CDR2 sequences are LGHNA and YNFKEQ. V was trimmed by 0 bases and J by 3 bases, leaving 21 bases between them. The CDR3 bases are TGTGCCAGCAGCCAAGATATCTCTTTACAGGGTTTTGACAATCAGCCCCAGCATTTT. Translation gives CASSQDISLQGFDNQPQHF.

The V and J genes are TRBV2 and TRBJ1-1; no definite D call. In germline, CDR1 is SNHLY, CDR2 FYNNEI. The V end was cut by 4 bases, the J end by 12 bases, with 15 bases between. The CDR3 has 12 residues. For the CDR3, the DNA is TGTGCCAGCAGTGCTAAAAGGGCATCACCTTTCTTT. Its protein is CASSAKRASPFF.

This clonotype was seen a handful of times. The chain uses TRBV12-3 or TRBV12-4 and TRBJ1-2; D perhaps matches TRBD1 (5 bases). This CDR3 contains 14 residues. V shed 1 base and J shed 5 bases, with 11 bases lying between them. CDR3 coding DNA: TGTGCCAGCAGTTTAGGGGGGGAGCGGTATGGCTACACCTTC. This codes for CASSLGGERYGYTF.

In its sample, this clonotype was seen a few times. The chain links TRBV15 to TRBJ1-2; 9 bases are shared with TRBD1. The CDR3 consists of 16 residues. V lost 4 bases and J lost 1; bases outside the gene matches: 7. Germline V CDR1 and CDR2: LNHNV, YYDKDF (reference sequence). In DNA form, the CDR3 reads TGTGCCACCAGCAAAGCAAGACAGGGGGGTAACTATGGCTACACCTTC. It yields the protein CATSKARQGGNYGYTF.

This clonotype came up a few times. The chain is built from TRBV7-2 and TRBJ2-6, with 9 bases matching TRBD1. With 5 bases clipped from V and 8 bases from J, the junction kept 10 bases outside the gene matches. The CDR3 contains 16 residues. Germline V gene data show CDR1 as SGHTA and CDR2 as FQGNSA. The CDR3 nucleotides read TGTGCCAGCAGCCCAGGGACAGGGATTCTCTCCAACGTCCTGACTTTC. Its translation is CASSPGTGILSNVLTF.

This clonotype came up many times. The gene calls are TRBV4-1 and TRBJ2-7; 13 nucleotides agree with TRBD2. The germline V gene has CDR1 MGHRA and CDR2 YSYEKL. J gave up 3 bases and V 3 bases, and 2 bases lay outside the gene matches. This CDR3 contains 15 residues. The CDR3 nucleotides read TGCGCCAGCAGCCAGGGACTAGCGGGACGCTACGAGCAGTACTTC. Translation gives CASSQGLAGRYEQYF.

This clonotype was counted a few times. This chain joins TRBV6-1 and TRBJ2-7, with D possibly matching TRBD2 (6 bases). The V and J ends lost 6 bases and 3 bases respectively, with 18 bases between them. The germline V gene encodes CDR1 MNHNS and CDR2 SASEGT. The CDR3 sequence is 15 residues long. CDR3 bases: TGTGCCAGCAGGGGGGGAGCCGACAGCTACTACGAGCAGTACTTC. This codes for CASRGGADSYYEQYF.

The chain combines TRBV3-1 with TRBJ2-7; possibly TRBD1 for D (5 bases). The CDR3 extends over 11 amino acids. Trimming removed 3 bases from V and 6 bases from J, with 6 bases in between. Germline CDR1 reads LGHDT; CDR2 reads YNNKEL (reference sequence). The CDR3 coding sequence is TGTGCCAGCAGCCACACAGGCGAGCAGTACTTC. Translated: CASSHTGEQYF.

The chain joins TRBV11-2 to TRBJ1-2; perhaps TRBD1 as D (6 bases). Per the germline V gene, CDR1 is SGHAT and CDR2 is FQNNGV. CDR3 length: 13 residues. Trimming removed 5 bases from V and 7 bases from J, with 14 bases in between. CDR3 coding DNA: TGTGCCAGCAGCCCCACAGGGAGGACTGGCTACACCTTC. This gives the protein CASSPTGRTGYTF.

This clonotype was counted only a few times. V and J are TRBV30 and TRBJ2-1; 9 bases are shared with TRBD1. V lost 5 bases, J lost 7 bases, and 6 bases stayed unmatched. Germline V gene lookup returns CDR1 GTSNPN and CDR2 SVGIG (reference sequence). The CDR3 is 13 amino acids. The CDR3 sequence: CAWEQGAGNEQFF. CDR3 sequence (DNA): TGTGCCTGGGAACAGGGGGCTGGGAATGAGCAGTTCTTC.

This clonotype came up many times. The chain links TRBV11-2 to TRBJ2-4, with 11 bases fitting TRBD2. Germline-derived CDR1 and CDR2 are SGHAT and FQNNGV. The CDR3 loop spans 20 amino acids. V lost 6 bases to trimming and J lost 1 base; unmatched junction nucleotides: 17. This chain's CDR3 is CASSSFYSGRVKSAKNIQYF. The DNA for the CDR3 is TGTGCCAGCAGTTCTTTTTATAGCGGGAGGGTAAAAAGCGCCAAAAACATTCAGTACTTC.

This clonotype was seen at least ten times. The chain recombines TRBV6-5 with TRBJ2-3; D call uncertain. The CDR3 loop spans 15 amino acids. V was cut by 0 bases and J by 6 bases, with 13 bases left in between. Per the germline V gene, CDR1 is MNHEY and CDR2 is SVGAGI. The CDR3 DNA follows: TGTGCCAGCAGTTACTCCCCAAAGACTGCGGATACGCAGTATTTT. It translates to CASSYSPKTADTQYF.

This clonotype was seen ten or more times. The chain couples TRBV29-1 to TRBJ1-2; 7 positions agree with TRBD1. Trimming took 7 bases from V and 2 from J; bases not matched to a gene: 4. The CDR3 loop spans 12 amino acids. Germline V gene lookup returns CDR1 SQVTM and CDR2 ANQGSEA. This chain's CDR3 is CSGTGQNYGYTF. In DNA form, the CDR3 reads TGCAGCGGAACGGGACAGAACTATGGCTACACCTTC.

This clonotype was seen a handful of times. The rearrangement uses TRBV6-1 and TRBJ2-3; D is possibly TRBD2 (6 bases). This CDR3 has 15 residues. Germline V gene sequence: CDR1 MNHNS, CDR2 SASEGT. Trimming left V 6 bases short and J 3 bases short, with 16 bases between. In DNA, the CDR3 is TGTGCCAGCAGATGGGAGGCTAGTGGGACAGATACGCAGTATTTT. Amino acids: CASRWEASGTDTQYF.

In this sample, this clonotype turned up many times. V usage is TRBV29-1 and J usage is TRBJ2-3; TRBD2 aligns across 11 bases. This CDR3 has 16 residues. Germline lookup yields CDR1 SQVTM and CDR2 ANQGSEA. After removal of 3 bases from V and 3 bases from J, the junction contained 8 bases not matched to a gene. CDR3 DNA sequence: TGCAGCGTTGACGGGACTAGCGGAGCCACTACAGATACGCAGTATTTT. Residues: CSVDGTSGATTDTQYF.